The rows below give T cell receptor beta chains drawn from one sample of a study of glioma-infiltrating T cells after dendritic cell vaccination. Clones were sequenced by immunoSEQ multiplex PCR, and TCRdb holds only the in-frame ones, with some missing. The table lists approximately 22,000 clones, 79% of them singletons. The input for sequencing was blood, taken before dendritic cell vaccination. Receptors were obtained from a human donor with glioblastoma. The CDR3 runs from the conserved cysteine through the conserved F or W. The order of the fields is D gene, J gene, V gene, clone size, CDR3 DNA, CDR3 protein. D genes are given only for firm matches. The size field is filled for only some rows; it gives once, few, many or a size class.

TRBD1	TRBJ1-2	TRBV9	NA	TGTGCCAGCAGCGTGGGCGGGACAGTCTATGGCTACACCTTC	CASSVGGTVYGYTF
TRBD2	TRBJ2-1	TRBV11-3	NA	TGTGCCAGCAGCTCGGTGGGACTAGCGGGAACCTACAATGAGCAGTTCTTC	CASSSVGLAGTYNEQFF
TRBD1	TRBJ1-2	TRBV27	few	TGTGCCAGCAGTCCAGGGACAGGGCAATCTCGGCTTGAGGGCTACACCTTC	CASSPGTGQSRLEGYTF
NA	TRBJ2-7	TRBV15	NA	TGTGCCACCAGCAGAGATTGGAGGGGAGGTATGTACGAGCAGTACTTC	CATSRDWRGGMYEQYF
NA	TRBJ2-1	TRBV5-4	NA	TGTGCCAGCAGCTTGGGGAGGGGCAATGAGCAGTTCTTC	CASSLGRGNEQFF
NA	TRBJ1-1	TRBV13	once	TGTGCCAGCAGCGTAGGACTGCGTTACACTGAAGCTTTCTTT	CASSVGLRYTEAFF
TRBD1	TRBJ1-1	TRBV4-2	NA	TGTGCCAGCAGCCATACTTTGGACAGGGAAGCTTTCTTT	CASSHTLDREAFF
TRBD2	TRBJ2-1	TRBV19	NA	TGTGCCAGTAGTAGGACTAGTAACAATGAGCAGTTCTTC	CASSRTSNNEQFF
NA	TRBJ1-1	TRBV29-1	NA	TGCAGCGTACCAACAGGGATGAACACTGAAGCTTTCTTT	CSVPTGMNTEAFF
TRBD1	TRBJ2-7	TRBV7-8	once	TGTGCCAGCAGCTTAGGAGGGGGGACAGGTAGAACCTACGAGCAGTACTTC	CASSLGGGTGRTYEQYF
NA	TRBJ1-2	TRBV28	NA	TGTGCCAGCACGACGGGGAACTATGGCTACACCTTC	CASTTGNYGYTF
TRBD1	TRBJ2-5	TRBV5-5	NA	TGTGCCAGCAGCTTGGAGGGGACAGCAAAAGAGACCCAGTACTTC	CASSLEGTAKETQYF
NA	TRBJ2-5	TRBV14	NA	TGTGCCAGCAGCCGGAGGTTTAGAGCGACCCAGTACTTC	CASSRRFRATQYF
NA	TRBJ1-1	TRBV30	few	TGTGCCTGGAGTCCCTGGACACCAGCAAGGAACACTGAAGCTTTCTTT	CAWSPWTPARNTEAFF
NA	TRBJ1-1	TRBV30	NA	TGTGCCTGGACTTTTACAGTGAACACTGAAGCTTTCTTT	CAWTFTVNTEAFF
NA	TRBJ1-1	TRBV5-6	NA	TGTGCCAGCAGCTGGGGCCTCGATTCTTCTGGAGCTTTCTTT	CASSWGLDSSGAFF
NA	TRBJ1-2	TRBV27	NA	TGTGCCAGCAGTTTAACGCAGGCCGCTGGCTACACCTTC	CASSLTQAAGYTF
NA	TRBJ1-1	TRBV7-2	NA	TGTGCCAGCAGCTTCCGGGATAGGAGCACTGAAGCTTTCTTT	CASSFRDRSTEAFF
TRBD2	TRBJ2-7	TRBV27	NA	TGTGCCAGCAGTTTATCGATTTCGCGGGGCGGGAGTGGATACGAGCAGTACTTC	CASSLSISRGGSGYEQYF
TRBD1	TRBJ2-5	TRBV5-6	NA	TGTGCCAGCAGCTGGGGGACAGGGGGCATGGAGACCCAGTACTTC	CASSWGTGGMETQYF
NA	TRBJ1-4	TRBV4-1	NA	TGCGCCAGCAGCCGCGTGCTTGAAAAACTGTTTTTT	CASSRVLEKLFF
NA	TRBJ1-1	TRBV2	NA	TGTGCCAGCACCGAGCGTCCCAGGAACACTGAAGCTTTCTTT	CASTERPRNTEAFF
NA	TRBJ2-1	TRBV6-6	few	TGTGCCAGCATCACCCCGGGGTACAATGAGCAGTTCTTC	CASITPGYNEQFF
TRBD1	TRBJ1-1	TRBV4-3	NA	TGCGCCAGCGGAACCGGGACAGGGAACACTGAAGCTTTCTTT	CASGTGTGNTEAFF
TRBD1	TRBJ1-1	TRBV29-1	NA	TGCAGCGTTGGGACAGGGCAGCACATAGGAGCTTTCTTT	CSVGTGQHIGAFF
TRBD1	TRBJ1-2	TRBV5-1	few	TGCGCCAGCAGCTTGGTTTCCGACAGGGCAAGGGTTGGTGACTATGGCTACACCTTC	CASSLVSDRARVGDYGYTF
TRBD1	TRBJ2-3	TRBV9	NA	TGTGCCAGCAGCTCCGGACAGGGCAGAGATACGCAGTATTTT	CASSSGQGRDTQYF
NA	TRBJ1-1	TRBV30	NA	TGTGCCTGGAGTGCGACAGGGAACACTGAAGCTTTCTTT	CAWSATGNTEAFF
NA	TRBJ1-1	TRBV4-3	NA	TGCGCCAGCAGCCAAACAGGGAACACTGAAGCTTTCTTT	CASSQTGNTEAFF
TRBD2	TRBJ2-3	TRBV6-4	NA	TGTGCCAGCAGTTCCGGGACTAGCGGCACAGATACGCAGTATTTT	CASSSGTSGTDTQYF
TRBD2	TRBJ2-7	TRBV29-1	NA	TGCAGCGTACTGACTAGCCTAGCCTACGAGCAGTACTTC	CSVLTSLAYEQYF
TRBD2	TRBJ2-1	TRBV28	few	TGTGCCAGCAGCCCAACTAGCGGGAGGGGGAATGAGCAGTTCTTC	CASSPTSGRGNEQFF
NA	TRBJ2-1	TRBV10-3	NA	TGTGCCATCAGTGGTCTAGGGGGAATCTACAATGAGCAGTTCTTC	CAISGLGGIYNEQFF
NA	TRBJ2-7	TRBV6-5	NA	TGTGCCAGCATTGGAGAAGGCTACGAGCAGTACTTC	CASIGEGYEQYF
TRBD1	TRBJ1-1	TRBV7-3	NA	TGTGCCAGCAGCGCTTCAGGGGGCACTGAAGCTTTCTTT	CASSASGGTEAFF
NA	TRBJ2-7	TRBV5-4	NA	TGTGCCAGCAGCTACGGACAGAGTACCTACGAGCAGTACTTC	CASSYGQSTYEQYF
TRBD1	TRBJ2-7	TRBV4-2	NA	TGTGCCAGCAGCCAAGAGGACAGGGGCTCCTACGAGCAGTACTTC	CASSQEDRGSYEQYF
NA	TRBJ1-3	TRBV5-1	few	TGCGCCAGCAGCTTGCGCGGGATGGATGGAAACACCATATATTTT	CASSLRGMDGNTIYF
NA	TRBJ1-5	TRBV28	NA	TGCGCCAGCAGTTGGGGGGACGGAATTTATCAGCCCCAGCATTTT	CASSWGDGIYQPQHF
NA	TRBJ2-5	TRBV4-1	medium-sized	TGCGCCAGCAGCCAAGATGGAGCGGGCCAATTCCCGGGTCAAGAGACCCAGTACTTC	CASSQDGAGQFPGQETQYF
NA	TRBJ2-7	TRBV4-1	NA	TGCGCCAGCAGCCAAGTTCAAGCTCCCTACGAGCAGTACTTC	CASSQVQAPYEQYF
NA	TRBJ1-2	TRBV7-2	NA	TGTGCCAGCAGCTTATCATGGGGGGTCTACACCTTC	CASSLSWGVYTF